Below, 23 T cell receptor beta chains from the same sample are listed, as sequenced in a study of cytomegalovirus exposure and HLA in healthy donors. PCR involved 60 Vbeta and 13 Jbeta primers. Some clones are missing from TCRdb's copy, which holds only in-frame ones; the method was immunoSEQ multiplex PCR. The data contain around 280,000 clones, roughly 89% of them singletons. The specimen sequenced was PBMCs. The receptors were gathered from a woman in her late teens or twenties in good health and CMV-seronegative.

V is TRBV9 and J is TRBJ2-7, with 7 bases aligning to TRBD2. Germline trimming cut 0 bases from V and 3 bases from J; bases unmatched to any gene: 6. Germline CDR1 is SGDLS and CDR2 is YYNGEE. The CDR3 is 15 amino acids. The CDR3: CASSVGEGWDYEQYF. The DNA for the CDR3 is TGTGCCAGCAGCGTAGGGGAGGGGTGGGACTACGAGCAGTACTTC.

This chain links TRBV9 with TRBJ1-6, with D perhaps matching TRBD1 (6 bases). The CDR3 loop spans 14 amino acids. Germline V gene lookup returns CDR1 SGDLS and CDR2 YYNGEE. V gave up 3 bases and J gave up 10 bases, with 14 bases separating them. In nucleotides, the CDR3 is TGTGCCAGCAGCGCAGGGGACGACATGTCACCCCTCCACTTT. Protein sequence: CASSAGDDMSPLHF.

Only a few counts were recorded for this clone. V usage is TRBV10-3 and J usage is TRBJ1-1, with 7 positions matching TRBD1. V lost 10 bases and J lost 1; bases outside the gene matches: 3. This CDR3 has 12 amino acids. Germline CDR1 is ENHRY and CDR2 is SYGVKD. The CDR3 protein is CATGQANTEAFF. The DNA for the CDR3 is TGTGCCACCGGACAGGCGAACACTGAAGCTTTCTTT.

The genes are TRBV1 and TRBJ1-1. TRBV1 is a listed pseudogene. This CDR3 comprises 14 residues. CDR3 in amino acids: CTSSQERVSTEAFF. The CDR3 bases are TGCACCAGCAGCCAAGAGAGGGTATCTACTGAAGCTTTCTTT.

The chain employs TRBV7-9 and TRBJ1-2; no firm D call. There are 16 residues in the CDR3. Germline-derived CDR1 and CDR2 are SEHNR and FQNEAQ (reference sequence). Trimming pared 7 bases from V and 7 bases from J, leaving 25 bases between. This CDR3 is CASTLTGVPSGSGYTF. In DNA form, the CDR3 reads TGTGCCAGCACCCTCACCGGGGTCCCCTCGGGCTCTGGCTACACCTTC.

The CDR3 coding sequence is TGTGCCAGTAGTATTGGAAGCGGGGGTCTAAGTTGGGAGCAGTACTTC. Amino acids: CASSIGSGGLSWEQYF. V gene TRBV19 combines with J gene TRBJ2-7, with TRBD2 matching 8 bases. V lost 3 bases to trimming and J lost 7 bases; unmatched junction nucleotides: 14. The length of the CDR3 is 16 residues. Germline CDR1 LNHDA, CDR2 SQIVND (reference sequence).

CDR3 amino acids: CAWTYTGELFF. CDR3 sequence (DNA): TGTGCCTGGACCTACACCGGGGAGCTGTTTTTT. J is TRBJ2-2 and V is TRBV30; D gene unclear. This CDR3 has 11 amino acids. CDR1 and CDR2 (germline): GTSNPN, SVGIG (reference sequence). V lost 4 bases and J lost 3, with 3 bases in between.

This chain connects TRBV10-3 to TRBJ2-7; D might be TRBD1 (5 bases). Trimming left V 5 bases short and J 3 bases short, with 11 bases between. The CDR3 is made up of 13 amino acids. The germline CDR1 and CDR2 sequences are ENHRY and SYGVKD. The CDR3 DNA sequence: TGTGCCATCAGTATCAACAGGATCTACGAGCAGTACTTC. Protein sequence: CAISINRIYEQYF.

This sequence joins TRBV25-1 and TRBJ2-7; maybe TRBD1 (6 bases). V was shortened by 3 bases and J by 7 bases, with 13 bases between the two germline ends. The CDR3 has 13 residues. The germline V gene encodes CDR1 MGHDK and CDR2 SYGVNS. CDR3 nucleotide sequence: TGTGCCAGCAGTGACTTCAGGGGTTTTGAGCAGTACTTC. Translating gives CASSDFRGFEQYF.

In this sample, this clone turned up once. The chain couples TRBV5-5 to TRBJ1-4; no definite D call. Germline loops: CDR1 SGHKS, CDR2 YYEKEE (reference sequence). The length of the CDR3 is 15 residues. V was trimmed by 4 bases and J by 0 bases, leaving 10 bases between them. The CDR3 DNA reads as TGTGCCAGCAGCCCCCGGGGTGCAACTAATGAAAAACTGTTTTTT. Protein product: CASSPRGATNEKLFF.

The chain has TRBV7-6 and TRBJ1-1; D uncertain. V was pared by 0 bases and J by 3 bases, with 17 bases between. Germline V gives CDR1 SGHVS, CDR2 FNYEAQ. This CDR3 is 17 amino acids long. Written as DNA, the CDR3 is TGTGCCAGCAGCTTAGCGCAGTTGGGCAGCCTGTACACTGAAGCTTTCTTT. Its translation: CASSLAQLGSLYTEAFF.

The chain links TRBV5-1 to TRBJ1-2; TRBD1 matches 10 bases. Germline V gene sequence: CDR1 SGHRS, CDR2 YFSETQ. This CDR3 region has 16 residues. The V and J ends lost 4 bases and 7 bases, in that order; junction bases with no gene match: 13. The CDR3 DNA is TGCGCCAGCAGCCGGGGGACAGGGGAATATCGGGCTGGCTACACCTTC. Translating it yields CASSRGTGEYRAGYTF.

The chain links TRBV7-9 to TRBJ2-7; TRBD1 might be the D (5 bases). Trimming pared 1 base from V and 4 bases from J, leaving 11 bases between. CDR1 SEHNR and CDR2 FQNEAQ come from the germline V gene (reference sequence). The CDR3 is 14 amino acids. This CDR3 is CASSLVGAEYEQYF. As DNA, the CDR3 is TGTGCCAGCAGCTTAGTTGGGGCGGAGTACGAGCAGTACTTC.

V is TRBV29-1 and J is TRBJ1-1; D is perhaps TRBD1 (6 bases). CDR3 length: 14 residues. The V gene's germline CDR1 is SQVTM and CDR2 ANQGSEA. Trimming removed 6 bases from V and 1 base from J, with 15 bases in between. The CDR3 DNA reads as TGCAGCGTCCCTCGGGGGGCTGGGAACACTGAAGCTTTCTTT. It translates to CSVPRGAGNTEAFF.

V is TRBV27 and J is TRBJ1-1, with 8 bases that match TRBD1. Germline lookup yields CDR1 MNHEY and CDR2 SMNVEV (reference sequence). CDR3 length equals 13 residues. J gave up 4 bases and V 10 bases, and 8 bases lay outside the gene matches. The DNA of the CDR3 is TGTGCCACCACAACAGGGGGTGGCACTGAAGCTTTCTTT. Its protein is CATTTGGGTEAFF.

This chain links TRBV2 with TRBJ1-4; D is perhaps TRBD1 (5 bases). The CDR3 length is 15 residues. CDR1 SNHLY and CDR2 FYNNEI come from the germline V gene. V dropped 4 bases and J dropped 1 base, with 10 bases sitting between them. For the CDR3, the DNA is TGTGCCAGCAGTGGGCCCAGGGTAACTAATGAAAAACTGTTTTTT. This sequence encodes CASSGPRVTNEKLFF.

The genes are TRBV6-1 and TRBJ2-2; maybe TRBD1 (6 bases). The CDR3 contains 15 residues. Germline V gene sequence: CDR1 MNHNS, CDR2 SASEGT. Trimming cost V 3 bases and J 5 bases, with 13 bases left between them. CDR3 sequence: CASSDHRERTGELFF. CDR3 sequence (DNA): TGTGCCAGCAGTGACCACAGGGAAAGAACCGGGGAGCTGTTTTTT.

The chain recombines TRBV19 with TRBJ1-5; D is perhaps TRBD1 (5 bases). V was trimmed by 8 bases and J by 5 bases, leaving 19 bases between them. CDR1 is LNHDA, CDR2 SQIVND, per germline (reference sequence). The CDR3 spans 15 residues. CDR3 sequence reads: CASAGSGVVDQPQHF. CDR3 sequence (DNA): TGTGCCAGTGCAGGGTCGGGGGTAGTCGATCAGCCCCAGCATTTT.

In this sample, this clone turned up once. The rearrangement uses TRBV2 and TRBJ1-5; D is perhaps TRBD1 (6 bases). This CDR3 is built from 14 residues. The V gene lost 3 bases and the J gene lost 7 bases, with 13 bases spanning the gap. Germline loops: CDR1 SNHLY, CDR2 FYNNEI. The CDR3 is CASSDKQGSQPQHF. DNA of the CDR3: TGTGCCAGCAGTGATAAACAGGGATCACAGCCCCAGCATTTT. Looking up the rest from reference TRBV2 and TRBJ1-5 gives the full variable domain: EPEVTQTPSHQVTQMGQEVILRCVPISNHLYFYWYRQILGQKVEFLVSFYNNEISEKSEIFDDQFSVERPDGSNFTLKIRSTKLEDSAMYFCASSDKQGSQPQHFGDGTRLSIL.

The genes are TRBV2 and TRBJ1-6; TRBD1 agrees at 9 bases. From germline, CDR1 is SNHLY and CDR2 FYNNEI. Trimming removed 7 bases from V and 9 bases from J; junction bases left unmatched: 7. The CDR3 spans 14 residues. Here the CDR3 reads CASTQTGGPSPLHF. In DNA form, the CDR3 reads TGTGCCAGCACCCAGACAGGGGGTCCTTCACCCCTCCACTTT.

V gene TRBV27 combines with J gene TRBJ2-7, with 7 bases identical to TRBD2. CDR3 length: 16 amino acids. CDR1 and CDR2 from the germline V gene are MNHEY and SMNVEV (reference sequence). V was clipped by 0 bases and J by 0 bases; unmatched bases: 5. The CDR3 coding sequence is TGTGCCAGCAGTTTATCAGGAGCGGGAAGCTCCTACGAGCAGTACTTC. Translating it yields CASSLSGAGSSYEQYF.

The rearrangement links TRBV10-3 to TRBJ1-2, with 7 bases fitting TRBD1. The CDR3 loop spans 13 amino acids. From germline, CDR1 is ENHRY and CDR2 SYGVKD. Germline trimming cut 7 bases from V and 3 bases from J; bases unmatched to any gene: 5. CDR3 in DNA: TGTGCCATCACCATAGACAGGGACTATGGCTACACCTTC. This codes for CAITIDRDYGYTF.

The rearrangement joins TRBV25-1 to TRBJ2-7; TRBD1 agrees at 8 bases. Germline loops: CDR1 MGHDK, CDR2 SYGVNS. The CDR3 runs 12 residues. With V trimmed by 8 bases and J by 5 bases, 5 bases remained unmatched. The DNA of the CDR3 is TGTGCCAGCGCCGGGACAGGTGACGAGCAGTACTTC. It specifies CASAGTGDEQYF.